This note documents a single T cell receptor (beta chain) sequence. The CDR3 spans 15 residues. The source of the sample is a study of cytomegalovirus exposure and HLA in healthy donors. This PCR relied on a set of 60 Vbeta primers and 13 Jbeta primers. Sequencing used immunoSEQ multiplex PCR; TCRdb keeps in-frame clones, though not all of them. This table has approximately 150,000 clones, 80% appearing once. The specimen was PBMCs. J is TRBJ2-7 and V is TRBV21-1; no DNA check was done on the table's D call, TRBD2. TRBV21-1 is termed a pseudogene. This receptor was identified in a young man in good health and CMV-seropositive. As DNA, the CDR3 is TGTGCCAGCAGCAATCAAGCGGGAGGGCGGGACGAGCAGTACTTC. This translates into CASSNQAGGRDEQYF.